Each of the 27 T cell receptor beta chains below was sequenced from the same sample in a study of T cells after yellow fever vaccination. In TCRdb, the 5' RACE reads were re-called with MiXCR into one record per CDR3 protein. The sample yields under 250,000 distinct CDR3 sequences, 6.9% seen once. The sample here was CD4+ T cells sorted from PBMCs, taken 15 days after the yellow fever booster vaccination. The receptors were sampled from a man aged 25 to 40 who received the YFV17D yellow fever vaccine.

This clonotype was found many times. The CDR3 DNA follows: TGTGCCAGCGGAGGATTGGGACTAGCCAGGTCCGGGGAGCTGTTTTTT. Translating it yields CASGGLGLARSGELFF. V gene TRBV28 combines with J gene TRBJ2-2; 9 positions match TRBD2. The CDR3 spans 16 residues. J lost 6 bases, V lost 8 bases, and 13 bases had no gene match. Germline V gene data show CDR1 as MDHEN and CDR2 as SYDVKM.

J is TRBJ1-1 and V is TRBV5-1; D remains unclear. Trimming removed 4 bases at V and 5 bases at J, with 21 bases between. The germline V gene has CDR1 SGHRS and CDR2 YFSETQ. The CDR3 length is 16 residues. CDR3 sequence reads: CASSPREVASVTEAFF. CDR3 DNA: TGCGCCAGCAGCCCAAGGGAGGTTGCAAGTGTAACTGAAGCTTTCTTT.

The chain joins TRBV12-3 or TRBV12-4 to TRBJ2-1; 14 nucleotides align to TRBD2. After removal of 6 bases from V and 9 bases from J, the junction contained 10 bases not matched to a gene. There are 16 residues in the CDR3. DNA of the CDR3: TGTGCCAGCAGCCCTGGGACTAGCGGGAGAGCGGCTGAGCAGTTCTTC. Translating it yields CASSPGTSGRAAEQFF.

Ten or more counts support this clonotype. The genes are TRBV19 and TRBJ2-1, with 8 positions matching TRBD2. Germline CDR1 LNHDA, CDR2 SQIVND (reference sequence). The CDR3 has 15 residues. J lost 3 bases, V lost 6 bases, and 7 bases had no gene match. The CDR3 is CASSLSGTFYNEQFF. The DNA of the CDR3 is TGTGCCAGTAGCCTTAGCGGGACATTCTACAATGAGCAGTTCTTC.

V and J are TRBV20-1 and TRBJ2-5; 7 bases are shared with TRBD2. V was pared by 5 bases and J by 6 bases, with 12 bases of the junction left unmatched. CDR3 length: 14 amino acids. The germline gives CDR1 DFQATT, CDR2 SNEGSKA (reference sequence). This CDR3 reads CSASDGEGGQTQYF. CDR3 DNA sequence: TGCAGTGCTTCAGACGGGGAGGGAGGGCAGACCCAGTACTTC.

This chain uses TRBV9 with TRBJ2-7; 7 bases match TRBD2. Germline V gene data show CDR1 as SGDLS and CDR2 as YYNGEE. The CDR3 is 16 amino acids. Trimming removed 4 bases from V and 6 bases from J; junction bases left unmatched: 16. CDR3 loop: CASSPTTGTTASEQYF. The CDR3 nucleotides read TGTGCCAGCAGCCCTACGACCGGGACTACGGCCTCCGAGCAGTACTTC.

Many counts were recorded for this clonotype. The chain uses TRBV12-3 or TRBV12-4 and TRBJ2-3, with D perhaps assigned TRBD1 or TRBD2 (5 bases each). The ends were cut back, 8 bases at V and 4 bases at J, with 13 bases in the middle. The CDR3 loop spans 13 amino acids. CDR3 nucleotides: TGTGCCAGCCTAATCTGGGGGTCAGATACGCAGTATTTT. This codes for CASLIWGSDTQYF.

The V call is TRBV7-2, the J call TRBJ2-5; TRBD2 aligns across 10 bases. The length of the CDR3 is 15 residues. Trimming took 6 bases from V and 5 from J; bases not matched to a gene: 9. Germline-derived CDR1 and CDR2 are SGHTA and FQGNSA. CDR3 protein: CASRRLAGQGETQYF. The CDR3 DNA reads as TGTGCCAGCAGAAGACTAGCGGGCCAGGGGGAGACCCAGTACTTC.

This clonotype was detected a few times. The V gene is TRBV29-1, the J gene TRBJ2-2, with D perhaps TRBD2 (6 bases). CDR1 and CDR2 from the germline V gene are SQVTM and ANQGSEA. Trimming cost V 7 bases and J 0 bases, with 15 bases left between them. This CDR3 comprises 15 residues. The chain's CDR3 is CSGRTGGANTGELFF. In nucleotides, the CDR3 is TGCAGCGGAAGGACCGGAGGGGCGAACACCGGGGAGCTGTTTTTT.

On this clonotype itself: This may be a read error, as it is one base from a much larger clone. This CDR3 is CASSPGLAVTDTQYF. The CDR3 region has the DNA TGTGCCAGCAGTCCAGGACTAGCGGTCACAGATACGCAGTATTTT. The genes are TRBV12-3 or TRBV12-4 and TRBJ2-3; the match to TRBD2 covers 10 bases. V dropped 5 bases and J dropped 2; count of bases not matched to a gene: 4. The CDR3 has 15 residues.

This clonotype was found a few times. The chain links TRBV7-3 to TRBJ2-7; unclear D gene. This CDR3 has 16 residues. Trimming removed 0 bases from V and 2 bases from J, with 14 bases in between. Per germline, CDR1 SGHTA and CDR2 FQGTGA. The CDR3 DNA follows: TGTGCCAGCAGCTTAACTTCCTTTAAGGGTACCTACGAGCAGTACTTC. This gives the protein CASSLTSFKGTYEQYF.

This clonotype was found many times. The genes are TRBV5-4 and TRBJ2-3; perhaps TRBD2 as D (5 bases). This CDR3 region has 17 residues. V was clipped by 2 bases and J by 0 bases, with 16 bases between them. CDR1 SGHNT and CDR2 YYREEE come from the germline V gene (reference sequence). CDR3 sequence reads: CASSFVTTPYSTDTQYF. CDR3 in DNA: TGTGCCAGCAGCTTCGTGACTACACCCTATAGCACAGATACGCAGTATTTT.

This clonotype was seen at least ten times. The CDR3 reads CASSLGGGGRTEAFF. The CDR3 coding sequence is TGTGCCAGCAGCTTAGGAGGGGGCGGGAGGACTGAAGCTTTCTTT. The rearrangement uses TRBV7-2 and TRBJ1-1, with 7 bases lining up with TRBD1. The germline V gene has CDR1 SGHTA and CDR2 FQGNSA. After removal of 1 base from V and 5 bases from J, the junction contained 7 bases not matched to a gene. This CDR3 region has 15 residues.

This clonotype was detected a few times. The chain carries TRBV7-8 and TRBJ2-2, with D unresolved. V was shortened by 0 bases and J by 5 bases, with 10 bases between the two germline ends. CDR3 length: 15 amino acids. CDR1 is SGHVS and CDR2 is FQNEAQ in the germline V gene. CDR3 protein: CASSLAQIGTGELFF. DNA of the CDR3: TGTGCCAGCAGCTTAGCGCAGATTGGGACCGGGGAGCTGTTTTTT.

This clonotype was detected only a few times. The V call is TRBV18, the J call TRBJ2-7; TRBD1 agrees at 11 bases. CDR1 is KGHSH and CDR2 is LQKENI in the germline V gene. V shed 3 bases, J shed 3 bases, and the junction held 10 bases outside the gene matches. The CDR3 consists of 17 residues. CDR3 residues: CASSPSRDRGYYYEQYF. The CDR3 nucleotides are TGTGCCAGCTCACCGTCCCGGGACAGGGGGTATTACTACGAGCAGTACTTC. Looking up the rest from reference TRBV18 and TRBJ2-7 gives the full variable domain: NAGVMQNPRHLVRRRGQEARLRCSPMKGHSHVYWYRQLPEEGLKFMVYLQKENIIDESGMPKERFSAEFPKEGPSILRIQQVVRGDSAAYFCASSPSRDRGYYYEQYFGPGTRLTVT.

There are a few counts of this clonotype. The chain links TRBV20-1 to TRBJ1-1, with D unresolved. The CDR3 extends over 11 amino acids. V was cut by 3 bases and J by 4 bases, with 6 bases left in between. Per the germline V gene, CDR1 is DFQATT and CDR2 is SNEGSKA (reference sequence). The CDR3 nucleotides are TGCAGTGCTAGTCTCACCACTGAAGCTTTCTTT. This gives the protein CSASLTTEAFF.

As regards this clonotype: An end of the junction does not agree with germline; a read error may underlie this. This chain links TRBV9 with TRBJ2-3, with D hard to call. Germline-derived CDR1 and CDR2 are SGDLS and YYNGEE. The CDR3 runs to 16 residues. In nucleotides, the CDR3 is TGTGACAGCAGCGCGCCCCGCGCAACTAGCACAGATACGCAGTATTTT. It codes for CDSSAPRATSTDTQYF.

The table lists this clonotype with many counts. The V gene is TRBV5-4, the J gene TRBJ2-3, with D possibly matching TRBD1 (5 bases). In germline, CDR1 is SGHNT, CDR2 YYREEE (reference sequence). V dropped 0 bases and J dropped 1 base, with 6 bases sitting between them. The CDR3 runs to 14 residues. CDR3 region: CASSLVRGTDTQYF. DNA of the CDR3: TGTGCCAGCAGCTTGGTCAGGGGCACAGATACGCAGTATTTT.

This clonotype was counted between two and nine times. The rearrangement links TRBV7-9 to TRBJ2-3, with 10 bases aligning to TRBD1. CDR1 and CDR2 (germline): SEHNR, FQNEAQ (reference sequence). The CDR3 has 12 residues. After removal of 5 bases from V and 14 bases from J, the junction contained 7 bases not matched to a gene. CDR3 sequence reads: CASSLTGGALYF. The CDR3 DNA is TGTGCCAGCAGCCTGACAGGGGGCGCGTTGTATTTT.

The gene calls are TRBV6-2 or TRBV6-3 and TRBJ2-3; no firm D call. V was pared by 6 bases and J by 2 bases, with 6 bases between. The CDR3 is 12 amino acids. CDR1 and CDR2 (germline): MNHEY, SVGEGT. Here the CDR3 DNA reads TGTGCCAGCAGGAAAACCACAGATACGCAGTATTTT. It is translated as CASRKTTDTQYF.

CDR3 coding DNA: TGTGCCAGCAGCTTGACAGACGGGGTCTACGAGCAGTACTTC. It yields the protein CASSLTDGVYEQYF. This rearrangement joins TRBV7-2 to TRBJ2-7; tentatively, D is TRBD1 or TRBD2 (5 bases each). V dropped 3 bases and J dropped 3 bases, with 12 bases sitting between them. The CDR3 has 14 residues. CDR1 SGHTA and CDR2 FQGNSA come from the germline V gene.

The sample holds many counts of this clonotype. This chain links TRBV3-1 with TRBJ1-4, with a possible D match to TRBD1 (6 bases). The CDR3 extends over 15 amino acids. Trimming left V 4 bases short and J 5 bases short, with 14 bases between. CDR1 and CDR2 (germline): LGHDT, YNNKEL (reference sequence). This CDR3 is CASSRGQLGNEKLFF. CDR3 nucleotide sequence: TGTGCCAGCAGCCGAGGACAGCTTGGAAATGAAAAACTGTTTTTT.

The chain couples TRBV10-3 to TRBJ2-7; D uncertain. This CDR3 region has 13 residues. Trimming shortened V by 0 bases and J by 7 bases, and 10 bases separated the two germline ends. Germline assignment: CDR1 ENHRY and CDR2 SYGVKD. CDR3 amino acids: CAISESFEGEQYF. As DNA, the CDR3 is TGTGCCATCAGTGAGTCGTTTGAAGGAGAGCAGTACTTC.

This clonotype was recorded many times. The J gene is TRBJ2-1, the V gene TRBV29-1; 12 positions match TRBD2. The CDR3 has 17 residues. The J segment lost 7 bases and the V segment lost 2 bases, leaving 12 bases of the junction unmatched. CDR1 SQVTM and CDR2 ANQGSEA come from the germline V gene. Written as DNA, the CDR3 is TGCAGCGTTGAACCGGGACTAGCGGGCTCTCTAGGGAATGAGCAGTTCTTC. It translates to CSVEPGLAGSLGNEQFF.

This clonotype showed up many times. The rearrangement uses TRBV7-2 and TRBJ2-3; D is possibly TRBD2 (5 bases). This CDR3 is 13 amino acids long. Germline CDR1 is SGHTA and CDR2 is FQGNSA. V shed 5 bases and J shed 4 bases, with 10 bases lying between them. CDR3 protein: CASSKWESDTQYF. DNA of the CDR3: TGTGCCAGCAGCAAATGGGAGTCAGATACGCAGTATTTT. The whole variable domain, remainder taken from reference TRBV7-2 and TRBJ2-3, is GAGVSQSPSNKVTEKGKDVELRCDPISGHTALYWYRQSLGQGLEFLIYFQGNSAPDKSGLPSDRFSAERTGGSVSTLTIQRTQQEDSAVYLCASSKWESDTQYFGPGTRLTVL.

At least ten counts were recorded for this clonotype. This rearrangement joins TRBV12-3 or TRBV12-4 to TRBJ2-2; D unclear. V gave up 7 bases and J gave up 5 bases, with 11 bases separating them. This CDR3 spans 13 amino acids. The CDR3 sequence is CASTNVSTGELFF. CDR3 nucleotide sequence: TGTGCCAGCACCAACGTGTCGACCGGGGAGCTGTTTTTT.

In this sample, this clonotype turned up many times. The chain links TRBV6-5 to TRBJ2-1; the D gene is possibly TRBD1 (5 bases). Germline values: CDR1 MNHEY, CDR2 SVGAGI. V gave up 0 bases and J gave up 0 bases, with 15 bases separating them. The CDR3 spans 18 residues. CDR3 amino acids: CASSYSFPGRNSYNEQFF. DNA of the CDR3: TGTGCCAGCAGTTACTCGTTCCCAGGGCGAAACTCCTACAATGAGCAGTTCTTC.